The 16 T cell receptor beta chains reported below all come from one sample, sequenced in a study of CD8+CD57+ T cells in acquired aplastic anemia (dated 2018 in TCRdb). The sample was run on an Illumina HiSeq 2000. TCR beta VDJ combination and CDR3 sequence profiling used genomic DNA as the template. TCRdb itself trimmed the public reads at Q25 with fastp, ran MiXCR and retained productive beta chains. Each CDR3 protein gets just one entry, which takes the most common genes and DNA from the rows behind it. In all, the sample holds 200,000 or so distinct CDR3 sequences, and roughly half of those were seen once. The ten biggest clones cover around a tenth of the sample. Expansion of CD8+CD57+ cells had been shown by flow cytometry in the patients chosen for sequencing. Material for sequencing was sorted CD4+, CD8+, or CD8+CD57+ T cells (not recorded which) from PBMCs. The origin of the receptors is a human donor with aplastic anemia.

This chain joins TRBV24-1 and TRBJ1-5; no definite D call. CDR1 is KGHDR and CDR2 is SFDVKD in the germline V gene. This CDR3 has 13 residues. Trimming stripped 5 bases from V and 1 base from J, with 5 bases between. In nucleotides, the CDR3 is TGTGCCACCAGTGTCGGCAGCAATCAGCCCCAGCATTTT. It specifies CATSVGSNQPQHF.

About this clonotype itself: The CDR3 ends on some other residue instead of the conserved phenylalanine or tryptophan, so this is likely a read error. The chain links TRBV10-3 to TRBJ1-6, with 8 bases that match TRBD1. Trimming cost V 6 bases and J 2 bases; bases outside gene matches: 3. Germline CDR1 and CDR2: ENHRY and SYGVKD. The length of the CDR3 is 15 residues. In nucleotides, the CDR3 is TGTGCCATCAGGACAGGGGAGGCCTATAATTCACCCCTCCACGTT. It specifies CAIRTGEAYNSPLHV.

The chain joins TRBV11-2 to TRBJ1-6, with 7 nucleotides matching TRBD1. The CDR3 is 14 amino acids. V lost 5 bases to trimming and J lost 6 bases; unmatched junction nucleotides: 4. Looked up from germline, CDR1 is SGHAT and CDR2 is FQNNGV. The DNA for the CDR3 is TGTGCCAGCAGCCCAAGACAGGGTAATTCACCCCTCCACTTT. Translating gives CASSPRQGNSPLHF. Combining the CDR3 with reference TRBV11-2 and TRBJ1-6 gives the whole variable domain EAGVAQSPRYKIIEKRQSVAFWCNPISGHATLYWYQQILGQGPKLLIQFQNNGVVDDSQLPKDRFSAERLKGVDSTLKIQPAKLEDSAVYLCASSPRQGNSPLHFGNGTRLTVT.

The J gene is TRBJ2-5, the V gene TRBV7-3; the D gene is possibly TRBD2 (6 bases). Trimming took off 5 bases at V and 5 bases at J, with 12 bases between the two ends. Germline CDR1 SGHTA, CDR2 FQGTGA. This CDR3 spans 13 amino acids. DNA of the CDR3: TGTGCCAGCAGCCCTGGCCGGGGGGAGACCCAGTACTTC. This sequence encodes CASSPGRGETQYF.

This clonotype was observed at least ten times. This rearrangement joins TRBV7-6 to TRBJ2-2, with a tentative D call TRBD1 (5 bases). CDR1 and CDR2 from the germline V gene are SGHVS and FNYEAQ. This CDR3 contains 15 residues. Trimming removed 1 base at V and 4 bases at J, with 10 bases between. CDR3 in amino acids: CASSLDRLTTGELFF. The CDR3 DNA follows: TGTGCCAGCAGCTTAGACAGGTTAACCACCGGGGAGCTGTTTTTT.

The chain is built from TRBV20-1 and TRBJ1-5, with 8 bases fitting TRBD1. With V trimmed by 0 bases and J by 6 bases, 10 bases remained unmatched. Germline CDR1 DFQATT, CDR2 SNEGSKA (reference sequence). The CDR3 has 16 residues. CDR3 residues: CSARELDRAWGQPQHF. In nucleotides, the CDR3 is TGCAGTGCTAGAGAATTGGACAGGGCATGGGGTCAGCCCCAGCATTTT.

This clonotype was counted only a few times. The chain employs TRBV12-3 or TRBV12-4 and TRBJ2-7, with 9 bases matching TRBD2. Unmatched junction bases numbered 19, after V lost 3 bases and J lost 4 bases. The CDR3 consists of 19 residues. CDR3 DNA sequence: TGTGCCAGCAGTTTGAAGGATGATGTGCGCGGGAGGGGTCTTTACGAGCAGTACTTC. Translation: CASSLKDDVRGRGLYEQYF.

The genes are TRBV6-1 and TRBJ1-2, with TRBD1 matching 8 bases. CDR1 is MNHNS and CDR2 is SASEGT in the germline V gene. With 1 base clipped from V and 4 bases from J, the junction kept 2 bases outside the gene matches. The CDR3 is 14 amino acids. The CDR3 here is CASSEGTGLYGYTF. CDR3 DNA: TGTGCCAGCAGTGAAGGGACAGGGCTCTATGGCTACACCTTC.

This clonotype was recorded at least ten times. V gene TRBV19 combines with J gene TRBJ1-5, with D uncertain. CDR3 length: 13 amino acids. V dropped 3 bases and J dropped 4 bases, with 7 bases sitting between them. CDR1 is LNHDA, CDR2 SQIVND, per germline (reference sequence). The CDR3 nucleotides are TGTGCCAGTAGTATCGACGGGAATCAGCCCCAGCATTTT. Amino acid sequence: CASSIDGNQPQHF.

The chain joins TRBV7-9 to TRBJ2-7; 9 bases line up with TRBD1. The CDR3 is 15 amino acids. Trimming took 3 bases from V and 3 from J; bases not matched to a gene: 6. Germline CDR1 and CDR2: SEHNR and FQNEAQ (reference sequence). The CDR3: CASSLGQGQGYEQYF. The CDR3, as DNA: TGTGCCAGCAGCTTGGGGCAGGGACAGGGCTACGAGCAGTACTTC.

The rearrangement links TRBV10-3 to TRBJ2-3; D is ambiguous. Germline loops: CDR1 ENHRY, CDR2 SYGVKD. This CDR3 is built from 11 residues. The V end lost 2 bases, the J end lost 9 bases, and 6 bases lay between the germline ends. The CDR3 is CAISEGNTQYF. Here the CDR3 DNA reads TGTGCCATCAGTGAGGGAAACACGCAGTATTTT.

The V and J genes are TRBV15 and TRBJ2-7, with D uncertain. This CDR3 is built from 14 residues. The ends were cut back, 2 bases at V and 3 bases at J, with 11 bases in the middle. CDR1 is LNHNV, CDR2 YYDKDF, per germline (reference sequence). This chain's CDR3 is CATSRSRLFYEQYF. The CDR3 DNA reads TGTGCCACCAGCAGATCCCGCCTCTTCTACGAGCAGTACTTC.

This clonotype was seen once. The V and J genes are TRBV20-1 and TRBJ1-1; weak D call: TRBD1 (6 bases). Germline CDR1 DFQATT, CDR2 SNEGSKA (reference sequence). This CDR3 comprises 15 residues. V lost 5 bases and J lost 6, with 22 bases in between. The CDR3 bases are TGCAGTGCTGGCCTTAGTTACAGGGCTAACGCTGAAGCTTTCTTT. Translating it yields CSAGLSYRANAEAFF.

The rearrangement uses TRBV7-6 and TRBJ2-7; D may be TRBD1 (6 bases). CDR1 SGHVS and CDR2 FNYEAQ come from the germline V gene. The germline V and J ends were trimmed by 0 bases and 1 base, with 13 bases remaining between them. The CDR3 consists of 16 residues. This CDR3 reads CASSLAGRGYSYEQYF. The DNA of the CDR3 is TGTGCCAGCAGCTTAGCAGGCAGGGGCTATTCCTACGAGCAGTACTTC.

Regarding this clonotype: This sequence may be a read error, since a much larger clone differs from it by one base. The CDR3 protein is CASSLPGLPSYGQYF. CDR3 in DNA: TGTGCCAGCAGCTTACCGGGACTTCCATCCTACGGGCAGTACTTC. This rearrangement joins TRBV5-4 to TRBJ2-7; D may be TRBD2 (6 bases). Germline V lookup: CDR1 SGHNT, CDR2 YYREEE (reference sequence). The CDR3 contains 15 residues. The full variable domain, its missing parts supplied by reference TRBV5-4 and TRBJ2-7, is ETGVTQSPTHLIKTRGQQVTLRCSSQSGHNTVSWYQQALGQGPQFIFQYYREEENGRGNFPPRFSGLQFPNYSSELNVNALELDDSALYLCASSLPGLPSYGQYFGPGTRLTVT.

The rearrangement joins TRBV12-3 or TRBV12-4 to TRBJ2-7; 7 bases match TRBD2. The ends lost 5 bases at V and 2 bases at J; junction bases unmatched: 9. The CDR3 consists of 15 residues. CDR3 in amino acids: CASSLMPSGPYEQYF. CDR3 nucleotides: TGTGCCAGCAGTCTAATGCCTAGCGGACCCTACGAGCAGTACTTC.